The source of this TCR beta chain is a study of T cell changes during pregnancy in multiple sclerosis. The CDR3 extends over 13 amino acids. V was pared by 8 bases and J by 5 bases, with 8 bases of the junction left unmatched. CDR1 and CDR2 (germline): MNHEY, SMNVEV (reference sequence). Sequencing was performed with immunoSEQ multiplex PCR; in TCRdb, only in-frame clones are kept and a portion is missing. The table lists some 52,000 clones, more than 80% of them singletons. This rearrangement joins TRBV27 to TRBJ1-1; 7 bases match TRBD1. The sequence derives from a female donor with multiple sclerosis, enrolled in a pregnancy study. This sample comprised CD4+ T cells from peripheral blood mononuclear cells, obtained before pregnancy. CDR3 in amino acids: CASARGIKTEAFF. Written as DNA, the CDR3 is TGTGCCAGCGCCAGGGGGATAAAGACTGAAGCTTTCTTT.